This passage covers 27 T cell receptor beta chains from one sample sequenced in a study of graft-versus-host responses after intestinal transplantation (dated by TCRdb to the early 2020s). The library was prepared using the immunoSEQ multiplex PCR assay. Entries here come from immuneACCESS through TCRdb and include only in-frame sequences with V and J called. Some clones fail to appear in such tables; in the studies checked, an unresolved V gene covers under half of the shortfall, and the cause of the remainder is unknown. The sample table holds over 40,000 clones, of which 90% to 95% were seen once. The ten largest clones take up about 5.5% of the sample. Sequencing used PBMCs, obtained about 800 days after a first intestinal transplant, on the day of a second. Source of these receptors: a human patient who received an intestinal transplant, so some T cells may come from the graft donor.

The chain carries TRBV19 and TRBJ2-2; D unresolved. Trimming stripped 6 bases from V and 5 bases from J, with 25 bases between. Germline V gene sequence: CDR1 LNHDA, CDR2 SQIVND (reference sequence). This CDR3 contains 18 residues. CDR3 loop: CASSLPPRTLGETGELFF. As DNA, the CDR3 is TGTGCCAGTAGCCTCCCACCGCGAACTCTCGGAGAAACCGGGGAGCTGTTTTTT.

V and J are TRBV19 and TRBJ2-7; 7 bases are a match to TRBD1. V shed 5 bases, J shed 3 bases, and the junction held 7 bases outside the gene matches. Germline V gene lookup returns CDR1 LNHDA and CDR2 SQIVND (reference sequence). The CDR3 runs 14 residues. Here the CDR3 DNA reads TGTGCCAGTAGTGCATCCCGGACAGGCTACGAGCAGTACTTC. This sequence encodes CASSASRTGYEQYF.

Note on this clone: One end of the junction varies from germline; a read error may be responsible. V is TRBV29-1 and J is TRBJ2-5, with a tentative D call TRBD1 (7 bases). Germline lookup yields CDR1 SQVTM and CDR2 ANQGSEA. This CDR3 has 15 amino acids. In DNA, the CDR3 is TGCAGCGTGGAAGACAGGGCGCGGGAAAGGTGGGCCCAGTACTTC. It codes for CSVEDRARERWAQYF.

The chain carries TRBV28 and TRBJ2-1; 9 bases map to TRBD2. The germline CDR1 and CDR2 sequences are MDHEN and SYDVKM. This CDR3 contains 15 residues. V was pared by 8 bases and J by 6 bases, with 11 bases of the junction left unmatched. The chain's CDR3 is CASAEFGTSPNEQFF. DNA of the CDR3: TGTGCCAGCGCAGAATTTGGGACTAGCCCCAATGAGCAGTTCTTC.

This clone came up once. The chain couples TRBV28 to TRBJ2-7; no clear D gene. This CDR3 contains 14 residues. V was shortened by 6 bases and J by 2 bases, with 14 bases between the two germline ends. The V gene's germline CDR1 is MDHEN and CDR2 SYDVKM. This CDR3 is CASRRRLQAYEQYF. The CDR3 region has the DNA TGTGCCAGCAGGCGCCGACTGCAAGCCTACGAGCAGTACTTC.

The chain carries TRBV7-9 and TRBJ2-7; 15 nucleotides agree with TRBD2. The CDR3 totals 17 residues. Germline CDR1 SEHNR, CDR2 FQNEAQ (reference sequence). The V gene end was trimmed by 4 bases and the J gene end by 4 bases; junction bases not matched to a gene: 8. The CDR3 DNA sequence: TGTGCCAGCAGCTATGGACTAGCGGGAGGGCCCAGATACGAGCAGTACTTC. This sequence encodes CASSYGLAGGPRYEQYF.

V usage is TRBV7-9 and J usage is TRBJ1-5, with TRBD1 matching over 7 bases. With V trimmed by 5 bases and J by 7 bases, 5 bases remained unmatched. This CDR3 has 13 residues. Germline CDR1 SEHNR, CDR2 FQNEAQ (reference sequence). The CDR3 reads CASSRQGSQPQHF. As DNA, the CDR3 is TGTGCCAGCAGCCGACAGGGCTCCCAGCCCCAGCATTTT.

The chain is built from TRBV19 and TRBJ2-2; D is uncertain. V shed 7 bases and J shed 6 bases, with 3 bases lying between them. CDR1 LNHDA and CDR2 SQIVND come from the germline V gene (reference sequence). This CDR3 has 10 amino acids. CDR3 loop: CASMAGELFF. The CDR3 DNA follows: TGTGCCAGTATGGCCGGGGAGCTGTTTTTT.

CDR3 bases: TGTGCCAGCAGCCAAGTGGGGGAGCAGTACTTC. Protein: CASSQVGEQYF. The genes are TRBV14 and TRBJ2-7, with D uncertain. This CDR3 is 11 amino acids long. Germline V gene sequence: CDR1 SGHDN, CDR2 FVKESK. Trimming took off 1 base at V and 7 bases at J, with 5 bases between the two ends.

This clone was seen a single time. The V and J genes are TRBV29-1 and TRBJ2-3, with 7 bases aligning to TRBD1. Germline loops: CDR1 SQVTM, CDR2 ANQGSEA. J was trimmed by 0 bases and V by 4 bases; bases with no gene match: 1. The CDR3 runs to 13 residues. This chain's CDR3 is CSVVGQSTDTQYF. The CDR3 region has the DNA TGCAGCGTTGTGGGACAGAGCACAGATACGCAGTATTTT.

This chain connects TRBV10-3 to TRBJ2-7; 9 nucleotides match TRBD2. CDR3 length: 16 amino acids. Germline CDR1 and CDR2: ENHRY and SYGVKD. V lost 3 bases, J lost 1 base, and 7 bases stayed unmatched. This CDR3 reads CAISDQTSGKSYEQYF. The CDR3 nucleotides read TGTGCCATCAGTGACCAGACTAGCGGAAAATCCTACGAGCAGTACTTC.

The chain links TRBV5-8 to TRBJ2-1; D is unclear. V was trimmed by 4 bases and J by 0 bases, leaving 14 bases between them. This CDR3 is built from 16 residues. Germline CDR1 is SGHTS and CDR2 is YDEGEE. Written as DNA, the CDR3 is TGTGCCAGCAGCATGGGAACTCCGAGCTCCTACAATGAGCAGTTCTTC. It codes for CASSMGTPSSYNEQFF.

The chain links TRBV6-5 to TRBJ2-7, with D possibly TRBD2 on 6 matching bases. CDR3 size: 14 residues. The germline V and J ends were trimmed by 6 bases and 4 bases, with 16 bases remaining between them. From germline, CDR1 is MNHEY and CDR2 SVGAGI. CDR3 region: CASSYSGAPYEQYF. The DNA for the CDR3 is TGTGCCAGCAGCTATAGCGGAGCCCCATACGAGCAGTACTTC.

The V and J genes are TRBV7-9 and TRBJ2-7; 7 nucleotides match TRBD1. The CDR3 extends over 16 amino acids. Germline lookup yields CDR1 SEHNR and CDR2 FQNEAQ (reference sequence). The J segment lost 3 bases and the V segment lost 4 bases, leaving 12 bases of the junction unmatched. CDR3 DNA sequence: TGTGCCAGCAGCTCGGATCCGGGGACAGCCCTCTACGAGCAGTACTTC. Amino acid sequence: CASSSDPGTALYEQYF.

Comments on this clone: Other DNA sequences in the same sample also yield this CDR3. This chain links TRBV2 with TRBJ2-3; D call uncertain. Germline lookup yields CDR1 SNHLY and CDR2 FYNNEI. This CDR3 contains 12 residues. Trimming removed 3 bases from V and 3 bases from J, with 4 bases in between. CDR3 nucleotides: TGTGCCAGCAGTGAGGGGACAGATACGCAGTATTTT. Protein product: CASSEGTDTQYF.

The V gene is TRBV9, the J gene TRBJ2-1, with D uncertain. This CDR3 spans 12 amino acids. The ends were cut back, 4 bases at V and 8 bases at J, with 10 bases in the middle. Looked up from germline, CDR1 is SGDLS and CDR2 is YYNGEE. For the CDR3, the DNA is TGTGCCAGCAGCCCAAATGTTCATGAGCAGTTCTTC. Protein sequence: CASSPNVHEQFF.

This chain joins TRBV12-2 and TRBJ1-5. TRBV12-2 is noted as a pseudogene. The length of the CDR3 is 15 residues. The CDR3 sequence is CASRLAGGEGQPQHF. The CDR3 DNA follows: TGTGCAAGTCGCTTAGCGGGAGGAGAAGGTCAGCCCCAGCATTTT.

The CDR3 nucleotides read TGTGCCAGCAGTGTTATGACAGGGAGCAATCAGCCCCAGCATTTT. Translation: CASSVMTGSNQPQHF. The V call is TRBV27, the J call TRBJ1-5; 7 nucleotides line up with TRBD1. The CDR3 extends over 15 amino acids. In germline, CDR1 is MNHEY, CDR2 SMNVEV (reference sequence). Trimming took 5 bases from V and 1 from J; bases not matched to a gene: 5.

The V call is TRBV28, the J call TRBJ1-5, with D unresolved. CDR3 length: 14 residues. The V gene's germline CDR1 is MDHEN and CDR2 SYDVKM. V shed 4 bases and J shed 3 bases, with 10 bases lying between them. CDR3 sequence (DNA): TGTGCCAGCAGTTCGGATGGGCTCAATCAGCCCCAGCATTTT. This codes for CASSSDGLNQPQHF.

The rearrangement links TRBV9 to TRBJ2-2, with D uncertain. The V end was cut by 1 base, the J end by 7 bases, with 8 bases between. This CDR3 has 13 residues. Per the germline V gene, CDR1 is SGDLS and CDR2 is YYNGEE. DNA of the CDR3: TGTGCCAGCAGCGTACCGCGTCGCGGGGAGCTGTTTTTT. Encoded protein: CASSVPRRGELFF.

The V call is TRBV5-6, the J call TRBJ2-1; TRBD1 is a possible D gene (6 bases). Trimming stripped 0 bases from V and 0 bases from J, with 10 bases between. Germline CDR1 SGHDT, CDR2 YYEEEE. The CDR3 covers 16 residues. The CDR3 region is CASSLEGQSSYNEQFF. The CDR3 DNA reads as TGTGCCAGCAGCTTGGAGGGACAAAGCTCCTACAATGAGCAGTTCTTC.

J is TRBJ1-2 and V is TRBV7-2; D call uncertain. The CDR3 has 18 amino acids. Germline V CDR1 and CDR2: SGHTA, FQGNSA. V lost 3 bases, J lost 4 bases, and 24 bases lay in between. CDR3 amino acids: CASSLWGAAGSSTYGYTF. CDR3 coding DNA: TGTGCCAGCAGCTTGTGGGGAGCGGCAGGCTCCTCTACCTATGGCTACACCTTC.

The chain uses TRBV28 and TRBJ1-5; 8 positions agree with TRBD1. This CDR3 comprises 14 residues. V lost 10 bases and J lost 0; bases outside the gene matches: 5. Per the germline V gene, CDR1 is MDHEN and CDR2 is SYDVKM. CDR3 amino acids: CANRDRFSNQPQHF. In DNA form, the CDR3 reads TGTGCCAACCGGGACAGGTTTAGCAATCAGCCCCAGCATTTT.

This rearrangement joins TRBV7-9 to TRBJ2-3; D is perhaps TRBD1 or TRBD2 (7 bases each). CDR3 length: 15 amino acids. V lost 5 bases and J lost 0, with 12 bases in between. Germline V CDR1 and CDR2: SEHNR, FQNEAQ (reference sequence). The CDR3 DNA is TGTGCCAGCAGCCCCCAGGGGGGGAGCACAGATACGCAGTATTTT. Translating gives CASSPQGGSTDTQYF.

The chain combines TRBV2 with TRBJ2-1, with D possibly being TRBD1 or TRBD2 (5 bases each). Germline V gene data show CDR1 as SNHLY and CDR2 as FYNNEI. Trimming left V 6 bases short and J 9 bases short, with 15 bases between. This CDR3 comprises 13 residues. The CDR3 DNA is TGTGCCAGCAGGAGGGACCACGCAGGTGAGCAGTTCTTC. This codes for CASRRDHAGEQFF. The full variable domain, its missing parts supplied by reference TRBV2 and TRBJ2-1, is EPEVTQTPSHQVTQMGQEVILRCVPISNHLYFYWYRQILGQKVEFLVSFYNNEISEKSEIFDDQFSVERPDGSNFTLKIRSTKLEDSAMYFCASRRDHAGEQFFGPGTRLTVL.

The chain combines TRBV29-1 with TRBJ2-5, with 12 bases fitting TRBD1. The V gene end was trimmed by 7 bases and the J gene end by 4 bases; junction bases not matched to a gene: 22. Germline assignment: CDR1 SQVTM and CDR2 ANQGSEA. The CDR3 runs to 19 residues. The DNA for the CDR3 is TGCAGCGCTGATCGCCAGGGACAGGGGGCTTTCGAGCGCTCAGAGACCCAGTACTTC. It specifies CSADRQGQGAFERSETQYF.

This chain links TRBV27 with TRBJ2-7, with 9 nucleotides matching TRBD1. V dropped 6 bases and J dropped 3; count of bases not matched to a gene: 12. This CDR3 spans 16 amino acids. Per germline, CDR1 MNHEY and CDR2 SMNVEV (reference sequence). This CDR3 is CASRNRGTGGFYEQYF. The CDR3 region has the DNA TGTGCCAGCAGAAATAGGGGAACAGGGGGCTTCTACGAGCAGTACTTC.